This T cell receptor (beta chain) was captured by sequencing in a study of PD-1 blockade in classical Hodgkin lymphoma. Study results and caveats: Researchers reported that CD4+ TCR diversity, though not CD8+, rose significantly by C4D1. Newly diagnosed and completely responding patients shared comparable baseline diversity.

Only in-frame clones appear in the TCRdb table, and some are missing; sequencing was by immunoSEQ multiplex PCR. The sample has fewer than 35,000 clones, around 80% seen once. Comment on this clone: The target antigen is unknown.

The germline V gene encodes CDR1 GTSNPN and CDR2 SVGIG (reference sequence). V was shortened by 0 bases and J by 8 bases, with 7 bases between the two germline ends. The CDR3 is 11 amino acids. Specified time point: cycle 4 day 1 (C4D1), after more than five weeks of nivolumab. Relapses following autologous stem cell transplantation were seen in all patients, with brentuximab vedotin exposure varying. Thawed PBMCs yielded CD4+ T cells through magnetic negative selection. This chain links TRBV30 with TRBJ1-2; no reliable D call. Sequencing was performed on CD4+ T cells from blood, taken before the fourth cycle of nivolumab. This clonotype was sampled from a human donor with classical Hodgkin lymphoma. CDR3 sequence reads: CAWSVQLGYTF. The CDR3 coding sequence is TGTGCCTGGAGTGTACAGTTGGGCTACACCTTC.